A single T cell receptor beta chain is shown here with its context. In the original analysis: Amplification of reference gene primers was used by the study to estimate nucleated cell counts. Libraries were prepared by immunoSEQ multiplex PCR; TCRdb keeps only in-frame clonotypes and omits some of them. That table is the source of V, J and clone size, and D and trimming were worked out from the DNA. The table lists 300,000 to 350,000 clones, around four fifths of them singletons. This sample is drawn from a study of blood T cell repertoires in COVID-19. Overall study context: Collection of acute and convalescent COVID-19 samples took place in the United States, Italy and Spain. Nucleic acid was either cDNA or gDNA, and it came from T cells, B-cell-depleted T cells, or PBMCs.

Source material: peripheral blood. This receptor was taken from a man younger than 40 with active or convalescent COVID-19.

The CDR3: CASSVQGIEAFF. CDR3 bases: TGTGCCAGCAGTGTTCAGGGAATTGAAGCTTTCTTT. The V gene is TRBV6-2 or TRBV6-3, the J gene TRBJ1-1; tentative D call: TRBD1 (5 bases). Trimming removed 5 bases from V and 7 bases from J, with 11 bases in between. CDR3 length: 12 amino acids. Germline-derived CDR1 and CDR2 are MNHEY and SVGEGT.